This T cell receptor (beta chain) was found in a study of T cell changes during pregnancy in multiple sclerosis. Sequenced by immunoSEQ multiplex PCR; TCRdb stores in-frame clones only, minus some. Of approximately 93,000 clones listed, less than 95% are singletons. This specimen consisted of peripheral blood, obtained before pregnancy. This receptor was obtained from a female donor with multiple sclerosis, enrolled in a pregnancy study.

This CDR3 reads CASSWAGNNEQFF. CDR3 in DNA: TGTGCCAGCAGTTGGGCAGGGAACAATGAGCAGTTCTTC. The V call is TRBV2, the J call TRBJ2-1; weak D call: TRBD1 (5 bases). CDR3 length: 13 amino acids. CDR1 is SNHLY, CDR2 FYNNEI, per germline. Trimming removed 5 bases from V and 5 bases from J, with 10 bases in between. The full variable domain, in which reference TRBV2 and TRBJ2-1 provide the parts outside the CDR3, is EPEVTQTPSHQVTQMGQEVILRCVPISNHLYFYWYRQILGQKVEFLVSFYNNEISEKSEIFDDQFSVERPDGSNFTLKIRSTKLEDSAMYFCASSWAGNNEQFFGPGTRLTVL.